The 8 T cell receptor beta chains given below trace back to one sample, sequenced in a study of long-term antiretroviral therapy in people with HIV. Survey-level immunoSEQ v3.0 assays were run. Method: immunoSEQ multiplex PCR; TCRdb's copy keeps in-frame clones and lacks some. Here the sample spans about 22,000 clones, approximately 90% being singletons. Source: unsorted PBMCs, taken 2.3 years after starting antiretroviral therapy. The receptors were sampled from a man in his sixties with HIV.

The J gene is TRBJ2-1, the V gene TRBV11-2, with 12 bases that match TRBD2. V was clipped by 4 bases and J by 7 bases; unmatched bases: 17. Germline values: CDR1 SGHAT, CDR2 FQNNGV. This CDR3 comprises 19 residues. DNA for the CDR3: TGTGCCAGCAGCTCGTATGTAGGCCCTAGCGGGAGGGTCTTTAATGAGCAGTTCTTC. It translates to CASSSYVGPSGRVFNEQFF.

CDR3 residues: CASSSLAGGWTDTQYF. Written as DNA, the CDR3 is TGTGCCAGCAGCTCTCTAGCGGGGGGGTGGACAGATACGCAGTATTTT. The chain joins TRBV7-2 to TRBJ2-3; TRBD2 matches 12 bases. The V and J ends lost 4 bases and 3 bases, in that order; junction bases with no gene match: 5. CDR1 and CDR2 from the germline V gene are SGHTA and FQGNSA. The CDR3 covers 16 residues. The full variable domain, rest sourced from reference TRBV7-2 and TRBJ2-3, is GAGVSQSPSNKVTEKGKDVELRCDPISGHTALYWYRQSLGQGLEFLIYFQGNSAPDKSGLPSDRFSAERTGGSVSTLTIQRTQQEDSAVYLCASSSLAGGWTDTQYFGPGTRLTVL.

The CDR3 region is CASSREGSYNEQFF. The CDR3 DNA reads as TGTGCCAGCAGCAGGGAAGGTTCCTACAATGAGCAGTTCTTC. This chain links TRBV7-3 with TRBJ2-1; D is undetermined. CDR3 length: 14 amino acids. Trimming took off 5 bases at V and 1 base at J, with 9 bases between the two ends. Germline CDR1 reads SGHTA; CDR2 reads FQGTGA.

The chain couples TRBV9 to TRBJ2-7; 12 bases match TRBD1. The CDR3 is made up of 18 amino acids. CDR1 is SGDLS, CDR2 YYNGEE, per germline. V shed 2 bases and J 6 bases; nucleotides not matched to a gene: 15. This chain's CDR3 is CASSVGWGLGQGAVEQYF. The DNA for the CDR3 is TGTGCCAGCAGCGTTGGGTGGGGCCTGGGACAGGGGGCGGTCGAGCAGTACTTC.

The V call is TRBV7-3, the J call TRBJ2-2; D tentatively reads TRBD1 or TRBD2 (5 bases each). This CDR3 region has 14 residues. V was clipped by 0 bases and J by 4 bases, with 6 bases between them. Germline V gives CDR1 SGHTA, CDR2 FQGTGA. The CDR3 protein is CASSLTRGTGELFF. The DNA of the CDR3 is TGTGCCAGCAGCTTAACGAGGGGCACCGGGGAGCTGTTTTTT.

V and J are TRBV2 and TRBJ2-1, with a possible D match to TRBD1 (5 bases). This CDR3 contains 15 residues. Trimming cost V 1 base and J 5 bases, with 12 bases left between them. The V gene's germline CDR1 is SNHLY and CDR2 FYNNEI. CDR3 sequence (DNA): TGTGCCAGCAGTGAAGACTACCTAGGGGACAATGAGCAGTTCTTC. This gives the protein CASSEDYLGDNEQFF.

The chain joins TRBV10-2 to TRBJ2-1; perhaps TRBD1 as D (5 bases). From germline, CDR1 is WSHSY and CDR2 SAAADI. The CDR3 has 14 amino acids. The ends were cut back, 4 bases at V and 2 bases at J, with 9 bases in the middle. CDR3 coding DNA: TGCGCCAGCAGTGTAGGGGTTCCCTACAATGAGCAGTTCTTC. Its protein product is CASSVGVPYNEQFF.

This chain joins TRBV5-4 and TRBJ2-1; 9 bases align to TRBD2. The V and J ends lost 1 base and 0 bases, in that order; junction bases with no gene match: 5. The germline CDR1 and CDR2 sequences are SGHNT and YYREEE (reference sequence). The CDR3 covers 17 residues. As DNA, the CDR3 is TGTGCCAGCAGCTTGAGCGGGGGGTCGAGCTCCTACAATGAGCAGTTCTTC. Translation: CASSLSGGSSSYNEQFF.